The 24 T cell receptor beta chains given below trace back to one sample, sequenced in a study of shared clonotypes between healthy human individuals. Some clones are missing from TCRdb's copy, which holds only in-frame ones; the method was immunoSEQ multiplex PCR. The repertoire consists of 180,000 or so clones, with roughly 93% occurring once and the leading ten covering 0.067%. The sequenced sample was naive CD4+ T cells sorted from blood. Subset meaning: CD45RA+ positively selected. The receptors here all came from a woman aged 25 to 39 in good health.

The table lists this clone with a count of one. The chain joins TRBV5-4 to TRBJ2-7; D is undetermined. This CDR3 spans 13 amino acids. With 3 bases removed from V and 0 bases from J, the gap between germline ends came to 7 bases. CDR1 and CDR2 (germline): SGHNT, YYREEE (reference sequence). The CDR3, as DNA: TGTGCCAGCAGCTCCCAAAGCTCCTACGAGCAGTACTTC. Translated, it gives CASSSQSSYEQYF.

This clone was picked up one time. The chain recombines TRBV28 with TRBJ1-4; D remains unclear. The CDR3 is 12 residues long. CDR1 is MDHEN, CDR2 SYDVKM, per germline. The V and J ends lost 3 bases and 8 bases respectively, with 7 bases between them. CDR3 amino acids: CASSFLREKLFF. CDR3 coding DNA: TGTGCCAGCAGTTTCCTCAGGGAAAAACTGTTTTTT.

This rearrangement joins TRBV6-6 to TRBJ1-1; 9 bases line up with TRBD1. V lost 5 bases and J lost 1; bases outside the gene matches: 5. The length of the CDR3 is 15 residues. Per the germline V gene, CDR1 is MNHNY and CDR2 is SVGAGI (reference sequence). The CDR3: CASSPGTGKNTEAFF. CDR3 nucleotide sequence: TGTGCCAGCAGTCCCGGGACAGGGAAGAACACTGAAGCTTTCTTT.

This chain links TRBV6-6 with TRBJ2-7; weak D call: TRBD2 (5 bases). The CDR3 runs to 14 residues. V lost 6 bases, J lost 2 bases, and 14 bases lay in between. Per the germline V gene, CDR1 is MNHNY and CDR2 is SVGAGI (reference sequence). The CDR3 nucleotides are TGTGCCAGCAGCCTCCTAACCGGGGCCTACGAGCAGTACTTC. It encodes CASSLLTGAYEQYF.

This chain joins TRBV11-2 and TRBJ1-5; D possibly corresponds to TRBD1 (5 bases). The CDR3 runs 15 residues. The V end lost 5 bases, the J end lost 0 bases, and 11 bases lay between the germline ends. The germline V gene has CDR1 SGHAT and CDR2 FQNNGV. This chain's CDR3 is CASSETGNSNQPQHF. CDR3 nucleotide sequence: TGTGCCAGCAGCGAAACAGGCAATAGCAATCAGCCCCAGCATTTT.

This clone was seen a single time. The chain has TRBV11-2 and TRBJ2-7; D tentatively reads TRBD1 or TRBD2 (5 bases each). Germline assignment: CDR1 SGHAT and CDR2 FQNNGV. The V end lost 4 bases, the J end lost 0 bases, and 13 bases lay between the germline ends. This CDR3 contains 15 residues. CDR3 coding DNA: TGTGCCAGCAGCTCAACTAAGGGGAGCTCCTACGAGCAGTACTTC. It translates to CASSSTKGSSYEQYF.

V usage is TRBV2 and J usage is TRBJ1-1; D is unresolved. The CDR3 length is 16 residues. The V and J ends lost 5 bases and 1 base respectively, with 17 bases between them. From germline, CDR1 is SNHLY and CDR2 FYNNEI. The CDR3 DNA reads TGTGCCAGCAGTCCAAGGGCAGTTCGGACGAACACTGAAGCTTTCTTT. Amino acids: CASSPRAVRTNTEAFF.

V usage is TRBV27 and J usage is TRBJ2-5, with a weak D call TRBD1 (6 bases). CDR1 and CDR2 from the germline V gene are MNHEY and SMNVEV (reference sequence). The CDR3 extends over 14 amino acids. Trimming removed 7 bases at V and 5 bases at J, with 17 bases between. The CDR3 DNA is TGTGCCAGCACCCGGCGGCACCAGGGGGAGACCCAGTACTTC. The encoded protein is CASTRRHQGETQYF.

The sample holds one count of this clone. CDR3 in amino acids: CAPYPGQSPYEQYF. The DNA of the CDR3 is TGTGCCCCTTATCCTGGGCAGTCCCCCTACGAGCAGTACTTC. The chain joins TRBV19 to TRBJ2-7; D not resolved. The germline gives CDR1 LNHDA, CDR2 SQIVND (reference sequence). Trimming took off 11 bases at V and 2 bases at J, with 19 bases between the two ends. CDR3 length equals 14 residues.

The chain uses TRBV6-6 and TRBJ2-2; 7 bases are shared with TRBD2. The ends lost 3 bases at V and 3 bases at J; junction bases unmatched: 7. CDR3 length equals 16 residues. Germline V gives CDR1 MNHNY, CDR2 SVGAGI (reference sequence). CDR3 nucleotides: TGTGCCAGCAGTTATCTGGCGGGAGTAGACACCGGGGAGCTGTTTTTT. Its translation is CASSYLAGVDTGELFF.

The chain employs TRBV2 and TRBJ1-4; D remains ambiguous. Germline V CDR1 and CDR2: SNHLY, FYNNEI. The CDR3 loop spans 14 amino acids. Trimming cost V 6 bases and J 2 bases, with 10 bases left between them. The CDR3 nucleotides read TGTGCCAGCAGAGGAGAGTCGACTAATGAAAAACTGTTTTTT. The encoded protein is CASRGESTNEKLFF.

V is TRBV28 and J is TRBJ1-1; D not resolved. V was pared by 10 bases and J by 4 bases, with 16 bases between. CDR3 length: 13 amino acids. The V gene's germline CDR1 is MDHEN and CDR2 SYDVKM. CDR3 sequence reads: CATLSEGLTEAFF. Written as DNA, the CDR3 is TGTGCCACCCTGTCCGAGGGCCTCACTGAAGCTTTCTTT. Full variable domain (outside the CDR3, taken from reference TRBV28 and TRBJ1-1): DVKVTQSSRYLVKRTGEKVFLECVQDMDHENMFWYRQDPGLGLRLIYFSYDVKMKEKGDIPEGYSVSREKKERFSLILESASTNQTSMYLCATLSEGLTEAFFGQGTRLTVV.

The rearrangement joins TRBV6-6 to TRBJ2-7; D gene uncertain. The CDR3 sequence is 15 residues long. V lost 2 bases and J 3 bases, leaving 14 bases between the germline ends. Germline assignment: CDR1 MNHNY and CDR2 SVGAGI (reference sequence). This CDR3 reads CASSYDGTESYEQYF. Here the CDR3 DNA reads TGTGCCAGCAGTTACGATGGTACAGAGAGCTACGAGCAGTACTTC.

The chain's CDR3 is CASSLIAGERWEQYF. CDR3 DNA: TGTGCCAGCTCACTTATAGCGGGAGAGCGGTGGGAGCAGTACTTC. The V call is TRBV18, the J call TRBJ2-7, with 9 bases aligning to TRBD2. Trimming cost V 4 bases and J 7 bases; bases outside gene matches: 11. Germline V CDR1 and CDR2: KGHSH, LQKENI. CDR3 length: 15 residues. The full variable domain, completed using reference TRBV18 and TRBJ2-7, is NAGVMQNPRHLVRRRGQEARLRCSPMKGHSHVYWYRQLPEEGLKFMVYLQKENIIDESGMPKERFSAEFPKEGPSILRIQQVVRGDSAAYFCASSLIAGERWEQYFGPGTRLTVT.

The CDR3 here is CASSRTGTSGLGGGELFF. DNA for the CDR3: TGTGCCAGCTCTCGAACCGGGACTAGCGGACTCGGAGGCGGGGAGCTGTTTTTT. The rearrangement links TRBV18 to TRBJ2-2; 11 bases match TRBD2. The V and J ends lost 6 bases and 7 bases, in that order; junction bases with no gene match: 16. Germline CDR1 and CDR2: KGHSH and LQKENI. The CDR3 spans 18 residues.

The rearrangement joins TRBV18 to TRBJ2-7; 8 bases map to TRBD1. J was trimmed by 6 bases and V by 5 bases; bases with no gene match: 12. CDR1 and CDR2 from the germline V gene are KGHSH and LQKENI. The CDR3 extends over 15 amino acids. The chain's CDR3 is CASSTGQGVFPEQYF. Here the CDR3 DNA reads TGTGCCAGCTCAACAGGACAGGGAGTCTTCCCCGAGCAGTACTTC.

This rearrangement joins TRBV28 to TRBJ1-4, with D perhaps matching TRBD1 (5 bases). The V end lost 9 bases, the J end lost 8 bases, and 13 bases lay between the germline ends. The CDR3 runs 12 residues. Germline V gene lookup returns CDR1 MDHEN and CDR2 SYDVKM. The CDR3 region is CASFSGQEKLFF. CDR3 coding DNA: TGTGCCAGTTTTTCAGGGCAGGAAAAACTGTTTTTT.

The chain recombines TRBV5-5 with TRBJ1-1; TRBD1 is a possible D gene (6 bases). Between the trimmed V and J ends, which lost 1 base and 0 bases, there was a span of 10 bases. The CDR3 spans 15 residues. Germline assignment: CDR1 SGHKS and CDR2 YYEKEE (reference sequence). This CDR3 is CASSLRGPMNTEAFF. The DNA for the CDR3 is TGTGCCAGCAGCTTGCGGGGGCCCATGAACACTGAAGCTTTCTTT.

This chain links TRBV6-1 with TRBJ2-5; D gene ambiguous. Trimming cost V 2 bases and J 5 bases, with 6 bases left between them. The CDR3 covers 12 residues. CDR1 and CDR2 from the germline V gene are MNHNS and SASEGT. The CDR3 nucleotides are TGTGCCAGCAGTGAAATGGGGGAGACCCAGTACTTC. This sequence encodes CASSEMGETQYF.

The count of this clone is one. A junction boundary mismatches the germline segment, possibly from a read error. This chain connects TRBV27 to TRBJ1-2; D is undetermined. The CDR3 runs 13 residues. CDR1 is MNHEY and CDR2 is SMNVEV in the germline V gene (reference sequence). CDR3 sequence reads: CAGTSDKYYGYTF. The CDR3 nucleotides are TGTGCCGGCACCTCCGACAAGTACTATGGCTATACCTTC.

This chain links TRBV19 with TRBJ2-4, with D perhaps matching TRBD1 (5 bases). The CDR3 covers 15 residues. Trimming removed 4 bases at V and 0 bases at J, with 10 bases between. Germline V gene sequence: CDR1 LNHDA, CDR2 SQIVND (reference sequence). The CDR3 nucleotides are TGTGCCAGTAGTAAATCAGGGCTAGCCAAAAACATTCAGTACTTC. Amino acids: CASSKSGLAKNIQYF.

For the CDR3, the DNA is TGTGCCAGCGGGGGTGGACAGGGTAACTATGGCTACACCTTC. It codes for CASGGGQGNYGYTF. This chain uses TRBV9 with TRBJ1-2, with 8 bases lining up with TRBD1. The V segment lost 7 bases and the J segment 1 base; nucleotides outside the gene matches: 6. CDR1 and CDR2 (germline): SGDLS, YYNGEE. This CDR3 is 14 amino acids long.

V and J are TRBV10-3 and TRBJ2-5, with D possibly matching TRBD2 (6 bases). The assigned J gene may be wrong: the sequence end matches TRBJ2-7 better. The CDR3 covers 13 residues. Germline V gene sequence: CDR1 ENHRY, CDR2 SYGVKD. DNA for the CDR3: TGTGCCACCTCGGACTACAGCTCCTACGAGCAGTACTTC. It is translated as CATSDYSSYEQYF.

The chain uses TRBV28 and TRBJ1-2; 7 nucleotides line up with TRBD1. With 8 bases clipped from V and 4 bases from J, the junction kept 10 bases outside the gene matches. The CDR3 has 14 residues. Germline CDR1 reads MDHEN; CDR2 reads SYDVKM. In DNA, the CDR3 is TGTGCCAGCGCACCGGGACAGAGCTCCTATGGCTACACCTTC. It translates to CASAPGQSSYGYTF.